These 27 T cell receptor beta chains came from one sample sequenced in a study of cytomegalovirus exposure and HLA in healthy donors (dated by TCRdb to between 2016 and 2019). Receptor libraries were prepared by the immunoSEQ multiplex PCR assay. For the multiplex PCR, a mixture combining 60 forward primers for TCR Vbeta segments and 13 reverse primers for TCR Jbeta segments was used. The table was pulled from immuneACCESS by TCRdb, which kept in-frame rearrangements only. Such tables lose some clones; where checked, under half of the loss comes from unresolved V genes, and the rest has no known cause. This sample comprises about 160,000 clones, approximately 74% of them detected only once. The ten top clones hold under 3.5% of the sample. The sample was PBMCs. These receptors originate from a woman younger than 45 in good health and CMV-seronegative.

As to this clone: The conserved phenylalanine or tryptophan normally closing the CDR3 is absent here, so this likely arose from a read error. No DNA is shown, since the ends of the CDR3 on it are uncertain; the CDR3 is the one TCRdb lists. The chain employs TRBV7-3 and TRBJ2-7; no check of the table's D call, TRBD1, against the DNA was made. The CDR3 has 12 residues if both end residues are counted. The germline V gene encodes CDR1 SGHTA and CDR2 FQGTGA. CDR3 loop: CSSSLWSGQILG.

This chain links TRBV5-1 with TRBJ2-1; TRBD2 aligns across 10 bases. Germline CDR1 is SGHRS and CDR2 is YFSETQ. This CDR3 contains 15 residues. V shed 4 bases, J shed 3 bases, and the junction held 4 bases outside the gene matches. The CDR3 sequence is CASSPGLADYNEQFF. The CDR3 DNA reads TGCGCCAGCAGCCCCGGACTAGCGGACTACAATGAGCAGTTCTTC.

The CDR3 bases are TGTGCCAGCAGCCGTCTGGGGGGGAGGAACGATGAGCAGTTCTTC. Protein sequence: CASSRLGGRNDEQFF. The J gene is TRBJ2-1, the V gene TRBV7-8; 7 bases are shared with TRBD2. The CDR3 contains 15 residues. Germline CDR1 SGHVS, CDR2 FQNEAQ. Germline trimming cut 5 bases from V and 8 bases from J; bases unmatched to any gene: 12.

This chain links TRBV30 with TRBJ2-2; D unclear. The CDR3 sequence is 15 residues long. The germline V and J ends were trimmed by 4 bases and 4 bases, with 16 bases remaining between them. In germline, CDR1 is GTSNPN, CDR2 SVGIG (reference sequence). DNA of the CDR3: TGTGCCTGGATCCCCCTCCCTTCGGGCACCGGGGAGCTGTTTTTT. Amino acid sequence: CAWIPLPSGTGELFF.

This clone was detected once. CDR3 bases: TGTGCCTGGAGTGGGACCCGGACTAGCGGAGGGGACTCTAGCACAGATACGCAGTATTTT. It codes for CAWSGTRTSGGDSSTDTQYF. The chain combines TRBV30 with TRBJ2-3; 10 bases line up with TRBD2. The ends lost 1 base at V and 0 bases at J; junction bases unmatched: 16. This CDR3 region has 20 residues. Per the germline V gene, CDR1 is GTSNPN and CDR2 is SVGIG (reference sequence).

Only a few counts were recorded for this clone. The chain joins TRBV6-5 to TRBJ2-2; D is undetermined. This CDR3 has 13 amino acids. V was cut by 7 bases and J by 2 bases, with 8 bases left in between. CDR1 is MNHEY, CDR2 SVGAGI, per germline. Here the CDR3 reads CASNRPNTGELFF. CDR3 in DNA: TGTGCCAGCAATCGTCCTAACACCGGGGAGCTGTTTTTT.

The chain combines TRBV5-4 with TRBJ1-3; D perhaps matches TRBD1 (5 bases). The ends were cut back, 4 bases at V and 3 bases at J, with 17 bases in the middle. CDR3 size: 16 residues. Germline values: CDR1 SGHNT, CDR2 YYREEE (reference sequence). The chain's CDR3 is CASSRGGGAYGNTIYF. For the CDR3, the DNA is TGTGCCAGCAGCCGGGGGGGAGGGGCTTATGGAAACACCATATATTTT.

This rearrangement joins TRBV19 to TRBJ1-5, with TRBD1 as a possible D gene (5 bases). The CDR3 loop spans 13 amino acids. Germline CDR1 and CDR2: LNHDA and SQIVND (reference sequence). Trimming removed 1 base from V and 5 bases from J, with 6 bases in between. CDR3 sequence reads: CASSIVGDQPQHF. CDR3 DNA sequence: TGTGCCAGTAGTATAGTAGGGGATCAGCCCCAGCATTTT.

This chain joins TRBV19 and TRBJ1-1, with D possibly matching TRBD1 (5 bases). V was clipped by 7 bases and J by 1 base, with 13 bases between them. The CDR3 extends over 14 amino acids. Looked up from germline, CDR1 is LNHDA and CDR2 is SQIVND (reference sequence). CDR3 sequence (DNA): TGTGCCAGTAAATCTAGCGGACAGAACACTGAAGCTTTCTTT. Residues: CASKSSGQNTEAFF. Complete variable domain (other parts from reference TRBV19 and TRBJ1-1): DGGITQSPKYLFRKEGQNVTLSCEQNLNHDAMYWYRQDPGQGLRLIYYSQIVNDFQKGDIAEGYSVSREKKESFPLTVTSAQKNPTAFYLCASKSSGQNTEAFFGQGTRLTVV.

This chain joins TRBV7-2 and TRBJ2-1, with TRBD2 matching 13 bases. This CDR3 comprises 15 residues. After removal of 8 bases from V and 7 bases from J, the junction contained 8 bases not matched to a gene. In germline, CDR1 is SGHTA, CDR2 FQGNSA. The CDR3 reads CASELAGGPWNEQFF. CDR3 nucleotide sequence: TGTGCCAGCGAACTAGCGGGGGGGCCATGGAATGAGCAGTTCTTC.

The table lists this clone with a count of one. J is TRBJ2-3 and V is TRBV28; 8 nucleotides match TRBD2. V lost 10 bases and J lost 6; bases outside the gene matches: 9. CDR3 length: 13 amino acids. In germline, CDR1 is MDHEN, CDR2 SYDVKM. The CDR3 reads CATVGLDGDTQYF. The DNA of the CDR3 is TGTGCCACCGTGGGACTAGATGGGGATACGCAGTATTTT.

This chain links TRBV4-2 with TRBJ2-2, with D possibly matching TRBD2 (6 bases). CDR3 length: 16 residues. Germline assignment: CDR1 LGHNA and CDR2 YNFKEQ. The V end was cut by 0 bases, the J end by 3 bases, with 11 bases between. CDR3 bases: TGTGCCAGCAGCCAAGATTTTAGCGGTGACACCGGGGAGCTGTTTTTT. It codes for CASSQDFSGDTGELFF.

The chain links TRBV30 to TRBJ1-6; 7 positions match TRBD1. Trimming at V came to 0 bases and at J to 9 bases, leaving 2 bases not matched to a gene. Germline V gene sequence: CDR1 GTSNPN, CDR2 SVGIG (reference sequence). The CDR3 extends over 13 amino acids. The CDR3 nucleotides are TGTGCCTGGAGTGTAGACAGGGTTTCACCCCTCCACTTT. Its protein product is CAWSVDRVSPLHF.

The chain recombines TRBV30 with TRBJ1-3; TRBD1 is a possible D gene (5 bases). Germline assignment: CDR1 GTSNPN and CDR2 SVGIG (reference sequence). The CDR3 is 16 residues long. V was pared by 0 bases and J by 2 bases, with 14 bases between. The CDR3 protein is CAWSVGSGGAGNTIYF. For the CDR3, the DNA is TGTGCCTGGAGTGTCGGTTCTGGGGGGGCTGGAAACACCATATATTTT.

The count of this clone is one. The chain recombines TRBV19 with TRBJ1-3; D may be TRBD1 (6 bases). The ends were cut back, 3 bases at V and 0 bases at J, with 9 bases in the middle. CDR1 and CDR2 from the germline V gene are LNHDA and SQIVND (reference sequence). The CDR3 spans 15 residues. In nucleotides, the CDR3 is TGTGCCAGTAGTATCGGACAGAACTCTGGAAACACCATATATTTT. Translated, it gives CASSIGQNSGNTIYF. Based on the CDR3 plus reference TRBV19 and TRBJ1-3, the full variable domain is DGGITQSPKYLFRKEGQNVTLSCEQNLNHDAMYWYRQDPGQGLRLIYYSQIVNDFQKGDIAEGYSVSREKKESFPLTVTSAQKNPTAFYLCASSIGQNSGNTIYFGEGSWLTVV.

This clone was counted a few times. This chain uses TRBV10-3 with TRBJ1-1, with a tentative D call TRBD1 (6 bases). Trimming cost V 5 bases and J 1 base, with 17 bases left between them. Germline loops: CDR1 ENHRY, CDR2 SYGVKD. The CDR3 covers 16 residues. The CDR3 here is CAISPIDLDRNTEAFF. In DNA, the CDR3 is TGTGCCATCAGTCCGATCGACCTGGACAGGAACACTGAAGCTTTCTTT.

Written as DNA, the CDR3 is TGCGCCAGCAGTAAAAGCTGGAATGAGCAGTTCTTC. This gives the protein CASSKSWNEQFF. The chain couples TRBV4-3 to TRBJ2-1; D is undetermined. The CDR3 spans 12 residues. Germline lookup yields CDR1 LGHNA and CDR2 YSLEER. V lost 6 bases and J lost 7, with 10 bases in between.

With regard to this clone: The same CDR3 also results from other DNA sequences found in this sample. As DNA, the CDR3 is TGTGCCAGCAGCCACGGACAGGGCTACGAGCAGTACTTC. Translating it yields CASSHGQGYEQYF. The chain recombines TRBV27 with TRBJ2-7, with TRBD1 identical over 8 bases. The CDR3 spans 13 residues. V lost 6 bases, J lost 3 bases, and 4 bases stayed unmatched. CDR1 and CDR2 (germline): MNHEY, SMNVEV (reference sequence).

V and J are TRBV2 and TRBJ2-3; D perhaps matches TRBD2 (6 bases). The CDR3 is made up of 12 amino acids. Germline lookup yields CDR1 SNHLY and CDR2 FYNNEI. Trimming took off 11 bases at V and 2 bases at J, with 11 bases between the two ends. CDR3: CAGGMFTDTQYF. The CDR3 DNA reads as TGTGCCGGGGGGATGTTCACAGATACGCAGTATTTT.

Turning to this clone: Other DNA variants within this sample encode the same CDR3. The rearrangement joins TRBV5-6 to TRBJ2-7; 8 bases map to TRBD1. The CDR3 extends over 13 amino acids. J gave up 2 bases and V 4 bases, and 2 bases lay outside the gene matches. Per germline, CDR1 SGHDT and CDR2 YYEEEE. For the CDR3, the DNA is TGTGCCAGCAGCCTGGACAGGGCCTACGAGCAGTACTTC. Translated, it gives CASSLDRAYEQYF.

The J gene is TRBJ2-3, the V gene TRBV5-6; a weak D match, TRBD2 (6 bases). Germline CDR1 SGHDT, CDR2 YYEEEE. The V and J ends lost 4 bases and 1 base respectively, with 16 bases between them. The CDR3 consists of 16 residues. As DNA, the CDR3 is TGTGCCAGCAGCCCATACACGGGGGAGCGCACAGATACGCAGTATTTT. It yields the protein CASSPYTGERTDTQYF.

The CDR3 region has the DNA TGTGCCAGCAGCCCCAGCGGGAGGGGCTCCGGCTCAATGACTTTC. Translated, it gives CASSPSGRGSGSMTF. The chain combines TRBV5-6 with TRBJ2-6, with TRBD2 matching 10 bases. The CDR3 spans 15 residues. The V gene's germline CDR1 is SGHDT and CDR2 YYEEEE. V dropped 4 bases and J dropped 17; count of bases not matched to a gene: 15.

CDR3 sequence: CASRQGLNTEAFF. In nucleotides, the CDR3 is TGTGCCAGTAGACAGGGACTGAACACTGAAGCTTTCTTT. The J gene is TRBJ1-1, the V gene TRBV19; possibly TRBD1 for D (6 bases). V lost 6 bases and J lost 0, with 8 bases in between. CDR3 length: 13 residues. Per the germline V gene, CDR1 is LNHDA and CDR2 is SQIVND (reference sequence).

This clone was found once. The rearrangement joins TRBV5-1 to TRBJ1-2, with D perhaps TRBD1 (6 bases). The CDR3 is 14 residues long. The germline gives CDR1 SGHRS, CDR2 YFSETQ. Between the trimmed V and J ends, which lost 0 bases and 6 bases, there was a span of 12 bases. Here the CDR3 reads CASSLGGRIDGYTF. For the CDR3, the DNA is TGCGCCAGCAGCTTGGGGGGGCGCATAGATGGCTACACCTTC.

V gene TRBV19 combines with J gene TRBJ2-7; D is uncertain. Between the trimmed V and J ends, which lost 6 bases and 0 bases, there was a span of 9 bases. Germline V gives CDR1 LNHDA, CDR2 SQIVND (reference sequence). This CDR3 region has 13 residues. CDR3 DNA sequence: TGTGCCAGTAGCCAGACTTACTCCTACGAGCAGTACTTC. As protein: CASSQTYSYEQYF.

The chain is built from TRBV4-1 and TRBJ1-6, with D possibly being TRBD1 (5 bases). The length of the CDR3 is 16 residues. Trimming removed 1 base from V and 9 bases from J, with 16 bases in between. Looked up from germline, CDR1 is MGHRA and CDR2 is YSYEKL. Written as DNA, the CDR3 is TGCGCCAGCAGCCAAGCTGGGAGGGGACGGAGTTCACCCCTCCACTTT. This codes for CASSQAGRGRSSPLHF.

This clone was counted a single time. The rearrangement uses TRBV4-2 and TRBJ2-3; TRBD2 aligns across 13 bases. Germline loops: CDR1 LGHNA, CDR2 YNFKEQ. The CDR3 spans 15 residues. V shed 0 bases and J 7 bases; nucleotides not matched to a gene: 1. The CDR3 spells CASSQEGLAGYTQYF. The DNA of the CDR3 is TGTGCCAGCAGCCAAGAGGGACTAGCGGGATATACGCAGTATTTT.